This T cell receptor beta chain was sequenced in a study of blood T cell repertoires in COVID-19. Method: immunoSEQ multiplex PCR; TCRdb's copy keeps in-frame clones and lacks some. The repertoire holds 310,000 or so clones, with roughly 90% as singletons. CDR3 length: 15 amino acids. CDR1 and CDR2 from the germline V gene are DFQATT and SNEGSKA (reference sequence). Trimming removed 3 bases from V and 10 bases from J; junction bases left unmatched: 12. The sample was peripheral blood. The sequence was collected from a man between 18 and 29 years old who had recovered from COVID-19. This rearrangement joins TRBV20-1 to TRBJ2-1, with TRBD2 identical over 10 bases. CDR3 residues: CSASSPASGSGEQFF. The CDR3 nucleotides are TGCAGTGCTAGTAGCCCGGCTAGCGGGAGCGGGGAGCAGTTCTTC.